These 9 T cell receptor beta chains share one sample of origin, sequenced in a study of cytomegalovirus exposure and HLA in healthy donors. 13 Jbeta primers and 60 Vbeta primers were used for the PCR. Assay used: immunoSEQ multiplex PCR; TCRdb lists only in-frame clones, some missing. The data contain 150,000 to 200,000 clones, around three quarters of them singletons. Sequencing was carried out using PBMCs. These receptors all stem from a man aged 25-45 years in good health and CMV-seronegative.

The V and J genes are TRBV19 and TRBJ2-7; TRBD2 aligns across 8 bases. The V gene end was trimmed by 5 bases and the J gene end by 3 bases; junction bases not matched to a gene: 9. CDR3 length: 15 amino acids. CDR1 and CDR2 from the germline V gene are LNHDA and SQIVND (reference sequence). Here the CDR3 DNA reads TGTGCCAGTAGTCCCGGGACTAGTCCCGGCTACGAGCAGTACTTC. It encodes CASSPGTSPGYEQYF.

The chain uses TRBV6-6 and TRBJ2-3; 7 nucleotides align to TRBD1. This CDR3 comprises 12 residues. Germline V lookup: CDR1 MNHNY, CDR2 SVGAGI (reference sequence). Germline trimming cut 2 bases from V and 11 bases from J; bases unmatched to any gene: 4. The DNA for the CDR3 is TGTGCCAGCAGTTACGAGGACAGGCAGCAGTATTTT. This translates into CASSYEDRQQYF.

The chain is built from TRBV10-3 and TRBJ2-1, with TRBD2 identical over 10 bases. The ends lost 6 bases at V and 7 bases at J; junction bases unmatched: 6. Per germline, CDR1 ENHRY and CDR2 SYGVKD. This CDR3 contains 14 residues. CDR3 in DNA: TGTGCCATCAGCGCTAGCGGGAGTGGAAATGAGCAGTTCTTC. Its translation is CAISASGSGNEQFF.

This clone came up a few times. This chain uses TRBV2 with TRBJ2-2; the match to TRBD2 covers 10 bases. The CDR3 is 17 amino acids. Germline values: CDR1 SNHLY, CDR2 FYNNEI. Trimming cost V 6 bases and J 1 base; bases outside gene matches: 8. The CDR3, as DNA: TGTGCCAGCAGACGCTCGACTAGCGGGCTGAACACCGGGGAGCTGTTTTTT. This gives the protein CASRRSTSGLNTGELFF.

This chain links TRBV11-2 with TRBJ1-6; weak D call: TRBD1 (6 bases). The V gene's germline CDR1 is SGHAT and CDR2 FQNNGV. The CDR3 has 13 amino acids. Trimming left V 7 bases short and J 7 bases short, with 11 bases between. This CDR3 reads CASTADRNSPLHF. The CDR3 DNA sequence: TGTGCCAGCACCGCGGACAGAAATTCACCCCTCCACTTT.

The genes are TRBV11-2 and TRBJ1-4, with D unclear. The CDR3 totals 13 residues. The V end lost 1 base, the J end lost 13 bases, and 13 bases lay between the germline ends. Per germline, CDR1 SGHAT and CDR2 FQNNGV. CDR3 sequence reads: CASSLGWGDGLFF. The DNA for the CDR3 is TGTGCCAGCAGCTTAGGGTGGGGAGACGGACTGTTTTTT. The variable domain in full, with the rest retrieved from reference TRBV11-2 and TRBJ1-4, is EAGVAQSPRYKIIEKRQSVAFWCNPISGHATLYWYQQILGQGPKLLIQFQNNGVVDDSQLPKDRFSAERLKGVDSTLKIQPAKLEDSAVYLCASSLGWGDGLFFGSGTQLSVL.

This chain uses TRBV6-1 with TRBJ2-7, with 10 bases matching TRBD1. Per germline, CDR1 MNHNS and CDR2 SASEGT. CDR3 size: 13 residues. V was clipped by 10 bases and J by 4 bases; unmatched bases: 7. This CDR3 reads CAIKGQGIYEQYF. The CDR3 bases are TGTGCCATCAAGGGACAGGGGATATACGAGCAGTACTTC.

V gene TRBV21-1 combines with J gene TRBJ1-1. TRBV21-1 is tagged as a pseudogene. This CDR3 region has 16 residues. The CDR3 here is CASSKAKDGGHTEAFF. The CDR3, as DNA: TGTGCCAGCAGCAAAGCAAAGGACGGCGGGCACACTGAAGCTTTCTTT.

The CDR3 loop reads CATSRETGGNSPLHF. Written as DNA, the CDR3 is TGTGCCACCAGCAGAGAGACAGGGGGTAATTCACCCCTCCACTTT. The V gene is TRBV15, the J gene TRBJ1-6, with TRBD1 matching over 9 bases. CDR3 length: 15 residues. The germline V gene encodes CDR1 LNHNV and CDR2 YYDKDF (reference sequence). J gave up 6 bases and V 0 bases, and 0 bases lay outside the gene matches.